These 29 T cell receptor beta chains share one sample of origin, sequenced in a study of cytomegalovirus exposure and HLA in healthy donors. PCR amplification relied on 60 Vbeta primers (plus 13 Jbeta primers). Only in-frame clones appear in the TCRdb table, and some are missing; sequencing was by immunoSEQ multiplex PCR. The sample includes fewer than 250,000 clones, over 60% of them seen just once. The sample consisted of PBMCs. These receptors were collected from a man younger than 40 in good health and CMV-seropositive.

The chain recombines TRBV30 with TRBJ1-5; a weak D match, TRBD1 (6 bases). Trimming pared 4 bases from V and 6 bases from J, leaving 10 bases between. Germline V CDR1 and CDR2: GTSNPN, SVGIG (reference sequence). The CDR3 is made up of 12 amino acids. The CDR3 region has the DNA TGTGCCTGGAAACAGGGACCTCAGCCCCAGCATTTT. It encodes CAWKQGPQPQHF. Full variable domain (remainder filled in from reference TRBV30 and TRBJ1-5): SQTIHQWPATLVQPVGSPLSLECTVEGTSNPNLYWYRQAAGRGLQLLFYSVGIGQISSEVPQNLSASRPQDRQFILSSKKLLLSDSGFYLCAWKQGPQPQHFGDGTRLSIL.

Comment on this clone: The same CDR3 arises from other DNA sequences in this sample as well. The gene calls are TRBV9 and TRBJ1-1; TRBD1 agrees at 10 bases. The germline V gene has CDR1 SGDLS and CDR2 YYNGEE. V shed 0 bases and J 4 bases; nucleotides not matched to a gene: 0. The CDR3 contains 14 residues. CDR3 in amino acids: CASSVGQGATEAFF. The CDR3 coding sequence is TGTGCCAGCAGCGTAGGACAGGGGGCCACTGAAGCTTTCTTT.

The CDR3 protein is CASSLGLAGEPQYF. Written as DNA, the CDR3 is TGTGCCAGCAGCTTGGGACTAGCGGGGGAACCACAGTACTTC. V gene TRBV5-6 combines with J gene TRBJ2-5, with TRBD2 identical over 12 bases. Germline loops: CDR1 SGHDT, CDR2 YYEEEE. V shed 0 bases and J 11 bases; nucleotides not matched to a gene: 5. The CDR3 is made up of 14 amino acids.

As for this clone: The junction departs from germline at one end; a sequencing error may be responsible. The rearrangement joins TRBV28 to TRBJ1-1; D might be TRBD1 (6 bases). CDR3 length equals 14 residues. Germline V lookup: CDR1 MDHEN, CDR2 SYDVKM. The DNA of the CDR3 is TGTGCCCGCAGTCCCCAGAGGGGGGGCACTGAAGCTTTCTTT. Translating gives CARSPQRGGTEAFF. The full variable domain, completed using reference TRBV28 and TRBJ1-1, is DVKVTQSSRYLVKRTGEKVFLECVQDMDHENMFWYRQDPGLGLRLIYFSYDVKMKEKGDIPEGYSVSREKKERFSLILESASTNQTSMYLCARSPQRGGTEAFFGQGTRLTVV.

The chain uses TRBV15 and TRBJ2-3; no reliable D call. The CDR3 length is 14 residues. V was cut by 3 bases and J by 2 bases, with 9 bases left in between. Germline assignment: CDR1 LNHNV and CDR2 YYDKDF (reference sequence). Written as DNA, the CDR3 is TGTGCCACCAGCAGCTCTCCTAACACAGATACGCAGTATTTT. Encoded protein: CATSSSPNTDTQYF.

The sample holds one count of this clone. The rearrangement joins TRBV11-1 to TRBJ1-2; 7 bases fit TRBD1. CDR1 and CDR2 from the germline V gene are SGHAT and FQDESV (reference sequence). The CDR3 is made up of 13 amino acids. V lost 5 bases, J lost 8 bases, and 8 bases stayed unmatched. CDR3 coding DNA: TGTGCCAGCAGCCCGGACAGGATGGGGGGCTACACCTTC. Translation: CASSPDRMGGYTF.

The J gene is TRBJ1-6, the V gene TRBV7-3; D might be TRBD1 (6 bases). In germline, CDR1 is SGHTA, CDR2 FQGTGA. Trimming removed 1 base from V and 9 bases from J, with 13 bases in between. The CDR3 runs to 15 residues. Written as DNA, the CDR3 is TGTGCCAGCAGCTTAAACACAGGGCTAGGTTCACCCCTCCACTTT. This encodes CASSLNTGLGSPLHF.

V gene TRBV6-5 combines with J gene TRBJ2-3; possibly TRBD1 for D (6 bases). The CDR3 is 14 residues long. Germline CDR1 reads MNHEY; CDR2 reads SVGAGI. V was trimmed by 2 bases and J by 5 bases, leaving 11 bases between them. CDR3 in DNA: TGTGCCAGCAGTTACCGGACAGTAAGAGATACGCAGTATTTT. It encodes CASSYRTVRDTQYF.

The rearrangement uses TRBV28 and TRBJ2-1; D perhaps matches TRBD1 (7 bases). The ends were cut back, 3 bases at V and 8 bases at J, with 32 bases in the middle. Germline assignment: CDR1 MDHEN and CDR2 SYDVKM. There are 20 residues in the CDR3. CDR3 sequence reads: CASSFGGTVINLNLGDEQFF. The DNA of the CDR3 is TGTGCCAGCAGTTTCGGAGGGACAGTGATAAACCTCAATCTTGGGGATGAGCAGTTCTTC.

The gene calls are TRBV2 and TRBJ2-7, with a possible D match to TRBD1 (5 bases). The CDR3 runs to 13 residues. Germline V lookup: CDR1 SNHLY, CDR2 FYNNEI. Trimming left V 4 bases short and J 0 bases short, with 7 bases between. The CDR3 spells CASSGQLSYEQYF. In nucleotides, the CDR3 is TGTGCCAGCAGTGGACAGCTCTCCTACGAGCAGTACTTC.

In its sample, this clone was seen a few times. The V and J genes are TRBV11-3 and TRBJ2-2; 9 nucleotides line up with TRBD1. The CDR3 runs to 16 residues. CDR1 and CDR2 (germline): SGHNT, YENEEA. V was pared by 3 bases and J by 3 bases, with 5 bases of the junction left unmatched. DNA of the CDR3: TGTGCCAGCAGCTTCCACAGGGGGCGAGACACCGGGGAGCTGTTTTTT. As protein: CASSFHRGRDTGELFF.

With regard to this clone: At one boundary the junction diverges from the germline segment, which might be a read error. The rearrangement joins TRBV7-9 to TRBJ2-7; the match to TRBD2 covers 8 bases. CDR1 and CDR2 (germline): SEHNR, FQNEAQ (reference sequence). The CDR3 has 15 residues. CDR3 coding DNA: TGTGCCAGCAGCAACGGGGGGCTAGCGGGCTACGAGCAGTGCTTC. Translating gives CASSNGGLAGYEQCF.

Only a few counts were recorded for this clone. The chain recombines TRBV30 with TRBJ1-2; 7 nucleotides agree with TRBD1. This CDR3 comprises 12 residues. Germline loops: CDR1 GTSNPN, CDR2 SVGIG (reference sequence). J gave up 6 bases and V 6 bases, and 7 bases lay outside the gene matches. The CDR3 DNA is TGTGCCTGCTTGGGACAGCCAAATGGCTACACCTTC. Protein: CACLGQPNGYTF.

J is TRBJ1-3 and V is TRBV27; 9 bases align to TRBD1. CDR3 length: 16 residues. Unmatched junction bases numbered 6, after V lost 2 bases and J lost 4 bases. The germline CDR1 and CDR2 sequences are MNHEY and SMNVEV (reference sequence). The CDR3 spells CASSLQGQGRGNTIYF. For the CDR3, the DNA is TGTGCCAGCAGTTTACAGGGACAGGGTCGCGGAAACACCATATATTTT.

This chain joins TRBV5-1 and TRBJ1-5; D unresolved. Germline loops: CDR1 SGHRS, CDR2 YFSETQ. V was cut by 0 bases and J by 3 bases, with 7 bases left in between. CDR3 length: 14 amino acids. The CDR3 DNA sequence: TGCGCCAGCAGCTTGGGAGAATCCAATCAGCCCCAGCATTTT. This translates into CASSLGESNQPQHF. Variable domain in full (rest from reference TRBV5-1 and TRBJ1-5): KAGVTQTPRYLIKTRGQQVTLSCSPISGHRSVSWYQQTPGQGLQFLFEYFSETQRNKGNFPGRFSGRQFSNSRSEMNVSTLELGDSALYLCASSLGESNQPQHFGDGTRLSIL.

This clone was seen many times. This rearrangement joins TRBV7-9 to TRBJ2-7, with D possibly TRBD2 on 5 matching bases. V was cut by 5 bases and J by 4 bases, with 9 bases left in between. The CDR3 has 12 amino acids. CDR1 and CDR2 from the germline V gene are SEHNR and FQNEAQ (reference sequence). The CDR3 coding sequence is TGTGCCAGCAGCACAGAGGGTTACGAGCAGTACTTC. Residues: CASSTEGYEQYF.

Concerning this clone: At the DNA level, this CDR3 is encoded by other sequences in the same sample as well. The chain carries TRBV7-9 and TRBJ2-3; TRBD2 matches at 8 bases. Germline CDR1 SEHNR, CDR2 FQNEAQ (reference sequence). The CDR3 loop spans 19 amino acids. The trim removed 5 bases at V and 2 bases at J, leaving 18 bases unmatched. The CDR3 bases are TGTGCCAGCAGCATCGGACTAGCAGGGGCCACGGGTACCACAGATACGCAGTATTTT. It is translated as CASSIGLAGATGTTDTQYF.

The genes are TRBV30 and TRBJ1-2; perhaps TRBD1 as D (5 bases). The ends were cut back, 4 bases at V and 8 bases at J, with 20 bases in the middle. Germline V gene data show CDR1 as GTSNPN and CDR2 as SVGIG (reference sequence). The CDR3 spans 14 residues. In DNA, the CDR3 is TGTGCCTGGAAGTTGGGACGGACTACCGGCGGCTACACCTTC. It encodes CAWKLGRTTGGYTF.

The V call is TRBV18, the J call TRBJ2-3, with D unresolved. V was trimmed by 4 bases and J by 3 bases, leaving 11 bases between them. Germline lookup yields CDR1 KGHSH and CDR2 LQKENI. This CDR3 spans 14 amino acids. The CDR3 nucleotides read TGTGCCAGCTCACAGCCCCCCGGGACAGATACGCAGTATTTT. Translation: CASSQPPGTDTQYF.

The rearrangement uses TRBV6-6 and TRBJ2-5; TRBD2 agrees at 8 bases. The junction had 15 bases not matched to a gene; V was cut back by 7 bases and J by 5 bases. In germline, CDR1 is MNHNY, CDR2 SVGAGI (reference sequence). The CDR3 has 16 residues. CDR3 sequence (DNA): TGTGCCAGCACCTACACGCGGGTAGCGGGGTCGGAGACCCAGTACTTC. This translates into CASTYTRVAGSETQYF.

This clone was recorded once. J is TRBJ1-5 and V is TRBV27; 8 positions agree with TRBD1. CDR3 length equals 16 residues. Germline V lookup: CDR1 MNHEY, CDR2 SMNVEV (reference sequence). With 5 bases clipped from V and 0 bases from J, the junction kept 6 bases outside the gene matches. The DNA for the CDR3 is TGTGCCAGCAGTAGGGACAGGTCCTATAGCAATCAGCCCCAGCATTTT. Its translation is CASSRDRSYSNQPQHF.

As to this clone: This sample also contains other DNA sequences that code for the same CDR3. The rearrangement uses TRBV5-1 and TRBJ2-7, with 7 bases lining up with TRBD1. Per germline, CDR1 SGHRS and CDR2 YFSETQ. This CDR3 comprises 15 residues. The ends lost 0 bases at V and 0 bases at J; junction bases unmatched: 3. Written as DNA, the CDR3 is TGCGCCAGCAGCTTGGGGACAGGAATCTCCTACGAGCAGTACTTC. It is translated as CASSLGTGISYEQYF.

The table lists this clone with a few counts. J is TRBJ2-3 and V is TRBV4-3; 12 bases map to TRBD2. Trimming took 0 bases from V and 4 from J; bases not matched to a gene: 8. Looked up from germline, CDR1 is LGHNA and CDR2 is YSLEER. CDR3 length equals 18 residues. This CDR3 reads CASSQDPPRLAGADTQYF. The CDR3 DNA sequence: TGCGCCAGCAGCCAAGATCCACCCAGACTAGCGGGGGCAGATACGCAGTATTTT.

Concerning this clone: The germline gene is not matched at one end of the junction; a read error may be the cause. V and J are TRBV11-2 and TRBJ2-1; D gene unclear. This CDR3 region has 13 residues. Germline CDR1 SGHAT, CDR2 FQNNGV. The CDR3 here is CASSLERVNEQFF. The CDR3 DNA sequence: TGTGCCAGCAGCCTAGAACGGGTCAATGAGCAGTTCTTC.

DNA for the CDR3: TGCGCCAGCAGACCGGGACTAGCGCGAGACAATGAGCAGTTCTTC. This translates into CASRPGLARDNEQFF. V gene TRBV4-1 combines with J gene TRBJ2-1; 10 nucleotides align to TRBD2. The CDR3 runs 15 residues. V was clipped by 6 bases and J by 5 bases; unmatched bases: 7. The V gene's germline CDR1 is MGHRA and CDR2 YSYEKL.

The rearrangement joins TRBV29-1 to TRBJ2-7; 10 bases agree with TRBD2. The CDR3 is 15 residues long. Germline lookup yields CDR1 SQVTM and CDR2 ANQGSEA. V gave up 3 bases and J gave up 2 bases; unmatched junction bases: 7. Written as DNA, the CDR3 is TGCAGCGTTGACCGACTAGCGGGTCCCACCTACGAGCAGTACTTC. This codes for CSVDRLAGPTYEQYF.

This chain uses TRBV25-1 with TRBJ2-1, with TRBD1 identical over 12 bases. Trimming took 4 bases from V and 7 from J; bases not matched to a gene: 2. Germline V gene sequence: CDR1 MGHDK, CDR2 SYGVNS. This CDR3 contains 14 residues. The CDR3 protein is CASSGGQGANEQFF. In DNA form, the CDR3 reads TGTGCCAGCAGTGGGGGACAGGGGGCAAATGAGCAGTTCTTC. The entire variable domain, with the rest obtained from reference TRBV25-1 and TRBJ2-1, is as follows: EADIYQTPRYLVIGTGKKITLECSQTMGHDKMYWYQQDPGMELHLIHYSYGVNSTEKGDLSSESTVSRIRTEHFPLTLESARPSHTSQYLCASSGGQGANEQFFGPGTRLTVL.

This chain uses TRBV10-3 with TRBJ2-1, with TRBD1 as a possible D gene (6 bases). The CDR3 consists of 12 residues. The germline gives CDR1 ENHRY, CDR2 SYGVKD. V was shortened by 5 bases and J by 10 bases, with 12 bases between the two germline ends. The CDR3 DNA reads as TGTGCCATCAGTAAACCAGACAGGGAGCAGTTCTTC. Its translation: CAISKPDREQFF.

The chain uses TRBV4-3 and TRBJ1-2, with D possibly TRBD1 on 6 matching bases. The CDR3 is 14 residues long. Trimming removed 0 bases at V and 4 bases at J, with 9 bases between. Germline V lookup: CDR1 LGHNA, CDR2 YSLEER. DNA of the CDR3: TGCGCCAGCAGCCAAGAGACAGGCTTCTATGGCTACACCTTC. This sequence encodes CASSQETGFYGYTF.